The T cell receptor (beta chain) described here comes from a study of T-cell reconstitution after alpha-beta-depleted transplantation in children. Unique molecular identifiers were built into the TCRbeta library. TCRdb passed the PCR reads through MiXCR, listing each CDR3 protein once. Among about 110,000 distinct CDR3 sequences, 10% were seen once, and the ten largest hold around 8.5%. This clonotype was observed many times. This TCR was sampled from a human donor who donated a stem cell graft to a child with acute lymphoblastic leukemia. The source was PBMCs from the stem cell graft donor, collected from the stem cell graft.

CDR3 protein: CASSLEGSPSYEQYF. CDR3 in DNA: TGCGCCAGCAGCTTGGAGGGATCCCCCTCCTACGAGCAGTACTTC. The chain links TRBV5-1 to TRBJ2-7; no firm D call. The germline gives CDR1 SGHRS, CDR2 YFSETQ. This CDR3 region has 15 residues. V was pared by 0 bases and J by 0 bases, with 10 bases between. Looking up the rest from reference TRBV5-1 and TRBJ2-7 gives the full variable domain: KAGVTQTPRYLIKTRGQQVTLSCSPISGHRSVSWYQQTPGQGLQFLFEYFSETQRNKGNFPGRFSGRQFSNSRSEMNVSTLELGDSALYLCASSLEGSPSYEQYFGPGTRLTVT.